This T cell receptor beta chain was documented in a study of regulatory T cells in long-lasting Graves disease. Study as a whole: Graves' patients with a new diagnosis had received antithyroid drugs under 3 months.

Time point meaning: newly diagnosed GD, antithyroid drugs for less than 3 months. Researchers made the TCR library from RNA that was extracted from PBMCs. Trimming cost V 11 bases and J 8 bases, with 19 bases left between them. CDR3 size: 14 residues. Germline V gene lookup returns CDR1 MNHGY and CDR2 SVAAGI. Study results and caveats: Comparison showed that persistent patients shared more public clonotypes (about 2,600) than new patients (about 970). Results may be inaccurate due to the small sample size.

The table lists this clonotype with a few counts. Its antigen is currently unknown. Researchers made TCR beta libraries by using iRepertoire HTBI primers and running Arm-PCR on CDR3 regions. How the authors handled the data: Identification across samples found 60 to 75 TRBV and roughly 14 TRBJ segments. TCRdb recomputed calls from the multiplex PCR reads with MiXCR, one row per CDR3 protein. It is TCRdb's table, rather than the study itself, that gives the V and J calls and clone size. The data contain approximately 300,000 distinct CDR3 sequences, 18% of them singletons. The chain is built from TRBV6-9 and TRBJ1-6, with D maybe TRBD1 (5 bases). The sample here was peripheral blood mononuclear cells (PBMCs), taken at new diagnosis, from a patient treated with antithyroid drugs. The TCR was taken from a female donor with Graves disease. CDR3 residues: CADSYGQDHSPLHF. The DNA of the CDR3 is TGTGCCGACAGTTACGGCCAGGACCATTCACCCCTCCACTTT.